This TCR beta chain was captured in a study of T cells after yellow fever vaccination (dated by TCRdb to the late 2010s). Context from the whole study: The SMART-Seq v4 Ultra Low Input RNA kit was used to prepare libraries from fractions with low cell numbers. To follow T-cell clones before and after primary and booster YFV17D yellow fever vaccination, bulk TCR alpha and beta repertoires were sequenced over time. Two healthy male donors made up the cohort, one aged 18 to 29 years and the other aged 30 to 40 years. Blood was drawn at multiple timepoints before and after primary and secondary immunization, with bulk PBMC replicates and cell subsets isolated. Study-level results and caveats: Because the study included only a couple of donors, the extent to which the findings can be generalized is limited. Most clones expanded after primary vaccination (about 96% of CD4 and over 80% of CD8) were re-detected after the booster, suggesting that broad memory maintenance occurred. A small fraction of clonotypes showed up in both the CD4 and CD8 compartments, probably as a result of convergent recombination. Computational filtering was required because FACS-sorted repertoires could contain abundant contaminating clonotypes from the bulk population. Compared with the primary T-cell response, the secondary T-cell response was faster but weaker, reaching its peak on day 5 rather than on day 15.

TCR cDNA was made using 5'RACE template switching, a step that added a universal primer site and unique molecular identifiers. Priming of cDNA synthesis was performed from both the TCR alpha and TCR beta constant segments. Two PCR steps were used to amplify libraries, with sample barcodes and sequencing adapters being added in the second step. Sequencing of libraries was done on Illumina HiSeq 2500 (2x100 bp) or NovaSeq (2x150 bp). In the authors' own workflow: Demultiplexing of reads and collapsing into UMI consensus sequences were performed with MIGEC, and V(D)J alignment was carried out with MiXCR. Vaccine-responding clonotypes were defined with edgeR using replicate PBMC samples, requiring FDR below 0.01 and a log2 fold change above 5 up to day 15. Bulk clonotypes were assigned CD4 or CD8 identity according to which sequenced CD4 or CD8 repertoire held them at higher abundance. Using fastp trimming at Q25 and MiXCR clonotype assembly, TCRdb reanalyzed the public sequencing data and kept in-frame beta chains. Rows are combined by CDR3 protein, so each entry shows the most common genes and DNA. The V and J calls were determined by TCRdb, not by the authors. The sample table contains 200,000 to 250,000 distinct CDR3 sequences; only one count was recorded for 6.9% of them. The ten largest clones add up to approximately 0.84% of the sample.

The sample's treatment or condition label, in plain terms: live attenuated yellow fever vaccine strain. A standard Ficoll-Paque protocol was used to isolate PBMCs from peripheral blood. Dynabeads CD4 and CD8 positive selection kits were used to isolate CD4 and CD8 T-cell fractions. TriZol was used to extract RNA from bulk PBMCs, CD4 and CD8 fractions, and dextramer-positive and dextramer-negative fractions. This clonotype was seen ten or more times. What antigen it recognizes has not been identified. One base away there is no much larger clone; base qualities are not given. The CDR3 runs 16 amino acids, cysteine and phenylalanine included. The only DNA kept is the CDR3, 48 bases in frame from the first base. According to the germline V gene, CDR1 reads SGHVS and CDR2 reads FNYEAQ. Here V drops 5 bases and J drops 9 bases, and the junction holds 16 bases not matched to any gene.

The rearrangement combines TRBV7-6 with TRBJ2-1; 7 middle bases align to TRBD2. The receptor's source is a man aged 30-40 years who received the YFV17D yellow fever vaccine. Sequenced here: CD4+ T cells sorted from PBMCs, sampled 15 days after the yellow fever booster vaccination. CDR3 reads: CASSPQDGGVMVEQFF. At the DNA level, the sequence is TGTGCCAGCAGCCCTCAAGATGGGGGGGTCATGGTTGAGCAGTTCTTC.